The 7 T cell receptor beta chains given below trace back to one sample, sequenced in a study of blood T cell repertoires in COVID-19 (dated by TCRdb to the early 2020s). The protocol used for the library was the immunoSEQ multiplex PCR assay. The clones in this table, taken by TCRdb from immuneACCESS, are in-frame only. Not every clone is retained; where verified, under half of the shortfall comes from an unresolved V gene, and the cause of the rest is unknown. The sample table shows around 180,000 clones, and roughly 81% are seen once. Around 12% of the sample is held by the ten biggest clonotypes. The sequenced material came from peripheral blood. Source of these receptors: a woman of 80 years or more with COVID-19, enrolled during active disease.

The V and J genes are TRBV7-2 and TRBJ2-7; 9 nucleotides align to TRBD2. After removal of 7 bases from V and 2 bases from J, the junction contained 9 bases not matched to a gene. The CDR3 runs to 15 residues. The germline V gene encodes CDR1 SGHTA and CDR2 FQGNSA. The CDR3 DNA sequence: TGTGCCAGCAACCTTCATGCGGGGGGGGCCTACGAGCAGTACTTC. It translates to CASNLHAGGAYEQYF. Drawing the rest from reference TRBV7-2 and TRBJ2-7, the complete variable domain is GAGVSQSPSNKVTEKGKDVELRCDPISGHTALYWYRQSLGQGLEFLIYFQGNSAPDKSGLPSDRFSAERTGGSVSTLTIQRTQQEDSAVYLCASNLHAGGAYEQYFGPGTRLTVT.

This chain links TRBV28 with TRBJ1-5; D gene uncertain. Germline V CDR1 and CDR2: MDHEN, SYDVKM. The V and J ends lost 3 bases and 0 bases respectively, with 15 bases between them. CDR3 length: 17 amino acids. The CDR3 DNA follows: TGTGCCAGCAGTTTTAGGAGTCAGACCTATAGCAATCAGCCCCAGCATTTT. Its protein is CASSFRSQTYSNQPQHF.

This clone appeared a single time. The V and J genes are TRBV6-1 and TRBJ2-7; perhaps TRBD2 as D (6 bases). The V gene's germline CDR1 is MNHNS and CDR2 SASEGT. Trimming cost V 0 bases and J 3 bases, with 12 bases left between them. This CDR3 region has 15 residues. Here the CDR3 reads CASSEAGGDFYEQYF. CDR3 nucleotide sequence: TGTGCCAGCAGTGAAGCGGGCGGGGACTTCTACGAGCAGTACTTC.

The V call is TRBV11-3, the J call TRBJ1-1; D not certain. This CDR3 has 14 amino acids. V lost 2 bases, J lost 0 bases, and 7 bases lay in between. Germline CDR1 SGHNT, CDR2 YENEEA. The CDR3 sequence: CASSLSGMNTEAFF. In DNA form, the CDR3 reads TGTGCCAGCAGCTTATCAGGCATGAACACTGAAGCTTTCTTT.

The rearrangement joins TRBV5-6 to TRBJ1-2; 11 bases match TRBD1. CDR3 length equals 15 residues. CDR1 and CDR2 from the germline V gene are SGHDT and YYEEEE. J lost 5 bases, V lost 4 bases, and 7 bases had no gene match. The CDR3 DNA reads as TGTGCCAGCAGCCTGGGACAGGGGGATCTGTATGGCTACACCTTC. Translated: CASSLGQGDLYGYTF.

This chain connects TRBV7-2 to TRBJ2-5; 10 nucleotides agree with TRBD2. Germline CDR1 SGHTA, CDR2 FQGNSA. Trimming cost V 7 bases and J 1 base; bases outside gene matches: 9. This CDR3 comprises 16 residues. CDR3 sequence reads: CASIHDIAGGQETQYF. DNA of the CDR3: TGTGCCAGCATCCATGATATAGCGGGGGGCCAAGAGACCCAGTACTTC.

The V call is TRBV20-1, the J call TRBJ1-1; D is undetermined. V lost 6 bases and J 5 bases, leaving 10 bases between the germline ends. The germline V gene has CDR1 DFQATT and CDR2 SNEGSKA (reference sequence). CDR3 length: 11 residues. In nucleotides, the CDR3 is TGCAGTGCCCCGAGGGAGACTGAAGCTTTCTTT. As protein: CSAPRETEAFF.